These 12 T cell receptor beta chains originate from one sample sequenced in a study of response to subunit inactivated influenza vaccine. TCRdb re-derived calls from the RT-PCR reads in MiXCR, one entry per CDR3 protein. Of some 500,000 distinct CDR3 sequences in the sample, 25% were seen once. The sequencing used CD4+ T cells sorted from PBMCs, collected about 5 days after vaccination. These receptor sequences come from a man aged 45-60 years who received an inactivated influenza vaccine.

The chain employs TRBV6-2 or TRBV6-3 and TRBJ2-7; D unresolved. CDR1 and CDR2 (germline): MNHEY, SVGEGT. The CDR3 is 18 residues long. Trimming shortened V by 2 bases and J by 2 bases, and 22 bases separated the two germline ends. CDR3 nucleotide sequence: TGTGCCAGCAGTTACGGTCCGTTGTTTACAGAGCGTGCCTACGAGCAGTACTTC. Translating it yields CASSYGPLFTERAYEQYF.

The chain joins TRBV7-2 to TRBJ1-2; the match to TRBD1 covers 10 bases. The germline CDR1 and CDR2 sequences are SGHTA and FQGNSA. The CDR3 covers 16 residues. J was trimmed by 5 bases and V by 5 bases; bases with no gene match: 11. The CDR3 bases are TGTGCCAGCAGCACCTACTGGGACAGGGGTACTTATGGCTACACCTTC. Its translation: CASSTYWDRGTYGYTF. The whole variable domain, filled in from reference TRBV7-2 and TRBJ1-2, reads GAGVSQSPSNKVTEKGKDVELRCDPISGHTALYWYRQSLGQGLEFLIYFQGNSAPDKSGLPSDRFSAERTGGSVSTLTIQRTQQEDSAVYLCASSTYWDRGTYGYTFGSGTRLTVV.

CDR3 bases: TGTGCCAGCTCACCATCTAGCGGCACCGGGGAGCTGTTTTTT. It yields the protein CASSPSSGTGELFF. The rearrangement joins TRBV18 to TRBJ2-2, with 7 positions matching TRBD2. Trimming at V came to 2 bases and at J to 4 bases, leaving 1 base not matched to a gene. Germline V gene lookup returns CDR1 KGHSH and CDR2 LQKENI. This CDR3 spans 14 amino acids.

This chain connects TRBV20-1 to TRBJ2-7; D is tentatively TRBD1 or TRBD2 (5 bases each). Trimming removed 0 bases at V and 5 bases at J, with 17 bases between. There are 15 residues in the CDR3. From germline, CDR1 is DFQATT and CDR2 SNEGSKA (reference sequence). The CDR3 DNA sequence: TGCAGTGCTAGAGAAGGGGACCCGGACCGCGACGAGCAGTACTTC. Its translation: CSAREGDPDRDEQYF.

The chain combines TRBV2 with TRBJ2-7; unclear D gene. With 2 bases removed from V and 6 bases from J, the gap between germline ends came to 11 bases. The CDR3 sequence is 13 residues long. Germline V lookup: CDR1 SNHLY, CDR2 FYNNEI. The CDR3 nucleotides are TGTGCCAGCAGTGAAAGCAGTTGGGGCGAGCAGTACTTC. This codes for CASSESSWGEQYF.

The CDR3 DNA follows: TGTGCCACCAGCAGAGATATCGGACAGTACAATGAGCAGTTCTTC. Its translation is CATSRDIGQYNEQFF. The chain couples TRBV15 to TRBJ2-1; the D gene is possibly TRBD1 (6 bases). Germline CDR1 is LNHNV and CDR2 is YYDKDF (reference sequence). The germline V and J ends were trimmed by 0 bases and 4 bases, with 10 bases remaining between them. The CDR3 has 15 amino acids.

This clonotype was detected a few times. This sequence joins TRBV10-3 and TRBJ2-1; TRBD1 is a possible D gene (6 bases). Germline V gene lookup returns CDR1 ENHRY and CDR2 SYGVKD. This CDR3 has 13 residues. Trimming took off 6 bases at V and 5 bases at J, with 11 bases between the two ends. CDR3 residues: CAISRDIDNEQFF. The CDR3 DNA reads TGTGCCATCAGCCGGGACATAGACAATGAGCAGTTCTTC.

This clonotype was detected many times. V usage is TRBV12-3 or TRBV12-4 and J usage is TRBJ1-1; D remains unclear. There are 14 residues in the CDR3. Trimming took 3 bases from V and 0 from J, leaving 8 bases between them. The CDR3 reads CASSFGLMNTEAFF. CDR3 DNA sequence: TGTGCCAGCAGTTTCGGTCTAATGAACACTGAAGCTTTCTTT.

This clonotype has only a few counts. The chain is built from TRBV24-1 and TRBJ1-5; 8 nucleotides line up with TRBD1. This CDR3 has 14 amino acids. Germline-derived CDR1 and CDR2 are KGHDR and SFDVKD. J gave up 6 bases and V 4 bases, and 4 bases lay outside the gene matches. Here the CDR3 DNA reads TGTGCCACCAGTGAGCCAGGGGGCGGTCAGCCCCAGCATTTT. It codes for CATSEPGGGQPQHF.

This clonotype showed up just a few times. The V and J genes are TRBV4-3 and TRBJ1-2; D is uncertain. Trimming stripped 0 bases from V and 2 bases from J, with 10 bases between. From germline, CDR1 is LGHNA and CDR2 YSLEER. The CDR3 extends over 15 amino acids. In nucleotides, the CDR3 is TGCGCCAGCAGCCAAGATCTTGGGGTAAACTATGGCTACACCTTC. Its translation: CASSQDLGVNYGYTF.

The rearrangement links TRBV4-3 to TRBJ2-1; TRBD2 aligns across 13 bases. The CDR3 runs 17 residues. Germline lookup yields CDR1 LGHNA and CDR2 YSLEER. V trimming: 4 bases; J trimming: 4 bases; junction bases outside the gene matches: 7. The CDR3 DNA follows: TGCGCCAGCAGCCGAGGGACTAGCGGGACATTATACAATGAGCAGTTCTTC. Translated: CASSRGTSGTLYNEQFF.

This clonotype was seen a few times. The chain has TRBV5-1 and TRBJ2-5; maybe TRBD1 (6 bases). Germline CDR1 reads SGHRS; CDR2 reads YFSETQ. The CDR3 runs 16 residues. V dropped 3 bases and J dropped 0 bases, with 15 bases sitting between them. The CDR3 here is CASSSRGIGYQETQYF. The CDR3 DNA reads TGCGCCAGCAGCTCCAGGGGTATTGGGTACCAAGAGACCCAGTACTTC.